Below, one T cell receptor (beta chain) is given with its context. The antigen remains undetermined. There are 13 residues in the CDR3. Germline V gives CDR1 MDHEN, CDR2 SYDVKM. The sample comes from a study of T cells expressing NK-cell markers. Study-wide background: It was sorted CD3+CD56+NKG2C+, CD3+CD56+NKG2C- and CD3+CD56-NKG2C+ T cells that supplied the TCR beta repertoires.

UMIs accompanied the 5'RACE template switching by which TCR beta cDNA was made. TCRdb reanalyzed the 5' RACE reads, giving one entry per CDR3 protein sequence and no DNA. Its clone listing holds under 500,000 distinct CDR3 sequences. Overall study results and limits: In five to seven donors, dominant CD3+CD56+NKG2C+ clonotypes ranked among the top 10 CD8+ clonotypes.

J is TRBJ2-7 and V is TRBV28; TCRdb picks TRBD1, but there is no DNA to check that call. This receptor was taken from a woman aged 18 to 75 in good health. Source material: blood T cells: a sorted CD56 or NKG2C T cell subset, CD4+ or CD8+ T cells, or bulk PBMC T cells (not recorded which). The CDR3 loop reads CASSGDRGNEQYF.